The rows below give T cell receptor beta chains drawn from one sample of a study of cytomegalovirus exposure and HLA in healthy donors. Data came from immunoSEQ multiplex PCR; TCRdb stores just in-frame clones and leaves some out. The data hold roughly 140,000 clones, with 82% observed a single time. Sequenced input: PBMCs. These receptors all stem from a male donor in good health and CMV-seronegative. Both conserved end residues are part of each CDR3. Fields, in order: CDR3 DNA, CDR3 protein, clone size, J gene, V gene, D gene. A D gene is named only where the DNA matches it firmly. Only part of the rows carry a size: once, few, many, or a class if the clone is expanded.

cdr3_nt: TGTGCCAGCAGCGTAGGGACAGGATACAATCAGCCCCAGCATTTT; cdr3_aa: CASSVGTGYNQPQHF; clone_size: -; j_call: TRBJ1-5; v_call: TRBV9; d_call: TRBD1
cdr3_nt: TGTGCCAGCAGATCTCGAGCGGGAGAGGGAGATACGCAGTATTTT; cdr3_aa: CASRSRAGEGDTQYF; clone_size: -; j_call: TRBJ2-3; v_call: TRBV25-1; d_call: TRBD2
cdr3_nt: TGTGCCAGCTCACCTCCCGAGGGCAGGGGAAATGAGCAGTTCTTC; cdr3_aa: CASSPPEGRGNEQFF; clone_size: -; j_call: TRBJ2-1; v_call: TRBV18; d_call: -
cdr3_nt: TGTGCCAGCAGTTGGGGGACAGCTCTATCCTACGAGCAGTACTTC; cdr3_aa: CASSWGTALSYEQYF; clone_size: -; j_call: TRBJ2-7; v_call: TRBV27; d_call: TRBD1
cdr3_nt: TGTGCCGGTCAGGGCGGAGGGGCGGTCAATGAGCAGTTCTTC; cdr3_aa: CAGQGGGAVNEQFF; clone_size: -; j_call: TRBJ2-1; v_call: TRBV2; d_call: -
cdr3_nt: TGTGCCAGCAGAGATAGCGGGAGTTACTACAATGAGCAGTTCTTC; cdr3_aa: CASRDSGSYYNEQFF; clone_size: -; j_call: TRBJ2-1; v_call: TRBV11-2; d_call: TRBD2
cdr3_nt: TGTGCCAGCAGCTTGGGGACTCTCCTCAATGAGCAGTTCTTC; cdr3_aa: CASSLGTLLNEQFF; clone_size: -; j_call: TRBJ2-1; v_call: TRBV5-4; d_call: -
cdr3_nt: TGTGCCAGCAGGGGGACTAGCGGGGGATCCTACGAGCAGTACTTC; cdr3_aa: CASRGTSGGSYEQYF; clone_size: -; j_call: TRBJ2-7; v_call: TRBV9; d_call: TRBD2
cdr3_nt: TGCGCCAGCAGCCAAAGGACAGGCCTTGAAGCTTTCTTT; cdr3_aa: CASSQRTGLEAFF; clone_size: few; j_call: TRBJ1-1; v_call: TRBV4-3; d_call: TRBD1
cdr3_nt: TGTGCCAGCAGCTTCGATGGGCTAGCGGGAGTCTACGAGCAGTACTTC; cdr3_aa: CASSFDGLAGVYEQYF; clone_size: -; j_call: TRBJ2-7; v_call: TRBV5-4; d_call: TRBD2
cdr3_nt: TGTGCCGGCTCCAGGGACAGGGTGGACAACGAGCAGTACTTC; cdr3_aa: CAGSRDRVDNEQYF; clone_size: -; j_call: TRBJ2-7; v_call: TRBV6-6; d_call: TRBD1
cdr3_nt: TGTGCCAGCAGCTTTTTCGGACTAGCGGGCCCTAATGAGCAGTTCTTC; cdr3_aa: CASSFFGLAGPNEQFF; clone_size: -; j_call: TRBJ2-1; v_call: TRBV7-2; d_call: TRBD2
cdr3_nt: TGTGCCAGCAGCTTAGGCAGTAGCGGGAATGAGCAGTTCTTC; cdr3_aa: CASSLGSSGNEQFF; clone_size: -; j_call: TRBJ2-1; v_call: TRBV11-2; d_call: TRBD2
cdr3_nt: TGTGCCAGCAGTCAGGGGCAGGAGGCCAAAAACATTCAGTACTTC; cdr3_aa: CASSQGQEAKNIQYF; clone_size: once; j_call: TRBJ2-4; v_call: TRBV6-1; d_call: -
cdr3_nt: TGTGCCAGTAGTATGGGTCTAGCGGGGCTCAATGAGCAGTTCTTC; cdr3_aa: CASSMGLAGLNEQFF; clone_size: few; j_call: TRBJ2-1; v_call: TRBV19; d_call: TRBD2
cdr3_nt: TGTGCCACCAGCAGAGACAGGTCGTCGGACGAGCAGTACTTC; cdr3_aa: CATSRDRSSDEQYF; clone_size: -; j_call: TRBJ2-7; v_call: TRBV15; d_call: -
cdr3_nt: TGCGCCAGCAGCCAAATCCTCCTCGGGACTAGCGGGTTAGAGACCCAGTACTTC; cdr3_aa: CASSQILLGTSGLETQYF; clone_size: -; j_call: TRBJ2-5; v_call: TRBV4-3; d_call: TRBD2
cdr3_nt: TGTGCCAGCAGAAGGGGGATGGCTGAAGCTTTCTTT; cdr3_aa: CASRRGMAEAFF; clone_size: once; j_call: TRBJ1-1; v_call: TRBV7-2; d_call: -
cdr3_nt: TGTGCCAGCAGCGGAATAGCGGGAAGCTTGAATGAGCAGTTCTTC; cdr3_aa: CASSGIAGSLNEQFF; clone_size: -; j_call: TRBJ2-1; v_call: TRBV9; d_call: TRBD2
cdr3_nt: TGTGCCAGCAGCTTGGAGGAGGTCAGTGAAGCTTTCTTT; cdr3_aa: CASSLEEVSEAFF; clone_size: -; j_call: TRBJ1-1; v_call: TRBV5-8; d_call: -
cdr3_nt: TGTGCCTGGAGTGTAAGCGGGGGCAATCAGCCCCAGCATTTT; cdr3_aa: CAWSVSGGNQPQHF; clone_size: -; j_call: TRBJ1-5; v_call: TRBV30; d_call: -
cdr3_nt: TGTGCCAGCAGCCCGTGGGACGCGGGGTGGGATGAGCAGTTCTTC; cdr3_aa: CASSPWDAGWDEQFF; clone_size: few; j_call: TRBJ2-1; v_call: TRBV7-9; d_call: -
cdr3_nt: TGTGCCAGCAGCTTAGTGACTAGCGGGAATGAGCAGTTCTTC; cdr3_aa: CASSLVTSGNEQFF; clone_size: -; j_call: TRBJ2-1; v_call: TRBV7-9; d_call: TRBD2
cdr3_nt: TGTGCCAGCAGCTTAGACCTAGCGGCCAGACAGGCCGGGGAGCTGTTTTTT; cdr3_aa: CASSLDLAARQAGELFF; clone_size: -; j_call: TRBJ2-2; v_call: TRBV7-2; d_call: -
cdr3_nt: TGCGCCAGCAGCTTGCTCCGACAGGGTCTACCCAAAAATCAGTTCTTC; cdr3_aa: CASSLLRQGLPKNQFF; clone_size: once; j_call: TRBJ2-1; v_call: TRBV5-1; d_call: TRBD1
cdr3_nt: TGTGCAAGTCGCTTTCTAGCGGGAACCTACGAGCAGTACTTC; cdr3_aa: CASRFLAGTYEQYF; clone_size: -; j_call: TRBJ2-7; v_call: TRBV12-2; d_call: -
cdr3_nt: TGTGCCAGCAGCTTTTTTACAGGGGCAGGGGTGGGCGAGCAGTACTTC; cdr3_aa: CASSFFTGAGVGEQYF; clone_size: -; j_call: TRBJ2-7; v_call: TRBV5-4; d_call: TRBD1
cdr3_nt: TGTGCCAGTAGTATTGGGACAGGGGGGACCTACGAGCAGTACTTC; cdr3_aa: CASSIGTGGTYEQYF; clone_size: -; j_call: TRBJ2-7; v_call: TRBV19; d_call: TRBD1
cdr3_nt: TGTGCCAGCAGCCCAGGGGGGATCGGCACTGAAGCTTTCTTT; cdr3_aa: CASSPGGIGTEAFF; clone_size: once; j_call: TRBJ1-1; v_call: TRBV7-3; d_call: TRBD1
cdr3_nt: TGTGCCAGCAGCCCTGACCGGGGAGGCGGCTACACCTTC; cdr3_aa: CASSPDRGGGYTF; clone_size: -; j_call: TRBJ1-2; v_call: TRBV7-2; d_call: -
cdr3_nt: TGTGCCAGCTCACCGAGAGGACAGGGCATCGAGCAGTACTTC; cdr3_aa: CASSPRGQGIEQYF; clone_size: once; j_call: TRBJ2-7; v_call: TRBV18; d_call: TRBD1